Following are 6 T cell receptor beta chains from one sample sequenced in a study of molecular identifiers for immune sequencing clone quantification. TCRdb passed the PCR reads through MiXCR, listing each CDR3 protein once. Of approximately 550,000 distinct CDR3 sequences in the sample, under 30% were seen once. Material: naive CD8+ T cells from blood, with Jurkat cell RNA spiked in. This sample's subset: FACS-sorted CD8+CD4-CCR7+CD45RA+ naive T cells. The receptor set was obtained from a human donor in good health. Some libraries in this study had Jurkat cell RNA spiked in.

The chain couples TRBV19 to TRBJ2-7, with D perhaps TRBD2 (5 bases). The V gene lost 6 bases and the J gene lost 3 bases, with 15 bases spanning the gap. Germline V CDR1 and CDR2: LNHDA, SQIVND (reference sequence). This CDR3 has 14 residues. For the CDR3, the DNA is TGTGCCAGTAGCCCGGGGTCAGGTGACTACGAGCAGTACTTC. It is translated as CASSPGSGDYEQYF.

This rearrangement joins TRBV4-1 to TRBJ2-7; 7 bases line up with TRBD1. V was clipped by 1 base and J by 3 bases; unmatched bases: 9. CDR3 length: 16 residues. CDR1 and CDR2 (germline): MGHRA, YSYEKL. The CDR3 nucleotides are TGCGCCAGCAGCCAAGCCTTAGGGACAGTTATCTACGAGCAGTACTTC. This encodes CASSQALGTVIYEQYF.

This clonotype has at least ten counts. The CDR3 protein is CSVDSTSGRGEQYF. CDR3 nucleotides: TGCAGCGTTGATTCGACTAGCGGGAGGGGTGAGCAGTACTTC. This sequence joins TRBV29-1 and TRBJ2-7, with 14 bases aligning to TRBD2. Germline CDR1 reads SQVTM; CDR2 reads ANQGSEA. V gave up 3 bases and J gave up 7 bases; unmatched junction bases: 5. The CDR3 length is 14 residues.

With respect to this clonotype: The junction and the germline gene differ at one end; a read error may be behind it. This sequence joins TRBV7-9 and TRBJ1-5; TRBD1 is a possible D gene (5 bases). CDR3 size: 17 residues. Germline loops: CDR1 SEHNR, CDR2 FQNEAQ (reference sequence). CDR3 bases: TGTGCCAGCCCATCCCGGGTGTGGGGGTATAGCAATCAGGCCCAGCATTTT. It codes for CASPSRVWGYSNQAQHF.

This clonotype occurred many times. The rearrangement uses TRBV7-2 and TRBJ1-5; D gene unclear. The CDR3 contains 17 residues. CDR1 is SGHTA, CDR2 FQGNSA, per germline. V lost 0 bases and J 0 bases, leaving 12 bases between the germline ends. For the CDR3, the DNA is TGTGCCAGCAGCTTAGCAAAGACGAACTATAGCAATCAGCCCCAGCATTTT. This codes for CASSLAKTNYSNQPQHF.

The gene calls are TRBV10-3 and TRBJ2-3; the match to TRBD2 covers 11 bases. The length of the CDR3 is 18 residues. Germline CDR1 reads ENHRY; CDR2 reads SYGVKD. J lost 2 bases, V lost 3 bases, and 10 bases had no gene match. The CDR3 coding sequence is TGTGCCATCAGTGACCCTAGCGGGGGGCTTATCTCCACAGATACGCAGTATTTT. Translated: CAISDPSGGLISTDTQYF.